The 27 T cell receptor beta chains below all came from one sample that was sequenced in a study of T cells in Graves' hyperthyroidism and ophthalmopathy. Amplification of TCR beta CDR3 regions used RNA as the template. A first-round RT-PCR of the TCR CDR3 used the HTBI primer set. TCRdb recomputed calls from the multiplex PCR reads with MiXCR, one row per CDR3 protein. The data hold roughly 380,000 distinct CDR3 sequences, with roughly 14% observed a single time. Sequenced sample: blood. The receptors were gathered from a man aged 25 to 45 with Graves' hyperthyroidism that later progressed to Graves' ophthalmopathy.

This clonotype showed up many times. This chain connects TRBV20-1 to TRBJ1-6; 7 bases match TRBD1. This CDR3 region has 14 residues. Germline V gene data show CDR1 as DFQATT and CDR2 as SNEGSKA (reference sequence). J gave up 6 bases and V 7 bases, and 9 bases lay outside the gene matches. CDR3 bases: TGCAGTGACAGGGGCCCTGGAGGTAATTCACCCCTCCACTTT. Protein: CSDRGPGGNSPLHF.

This clonotype has ten or more counts. This sequence joins TRBV6-1 and TRBJ2-7, with D possibly TRBD1 on 6 matching bases. Trimming removed 6 bases from V and 3 bases from J, with 12 bases in between. Germline loops: CDR1 MNHNS, CDR2 SASEGT. This CDR3 has 13 residues. The CDR3: CASRQGSHYEQYF. Here the CDR3 DNA reads TGTGCCAGCAGACAGGGATCCCACTACGAGCAGTACTTC.

This clonotype was recorded many times. The chain employs TRBV2 and TRBJ1-5; D is undetermined. V was clipped by 5 bases and J by 9 bases, with 20 bases between them. The V gene's germline CDR1 is SNHLY and CDR2 FYNNEI. This CDR3 contains 15 residues. The CDR3 DNA is TGTGCCAGCAGTACCAACGAAGAGGATTTAGCGCCCCAGCATTTT. This encodes CASSTNEEDLAPQHF.

This clonotype was recorded at least ten times. The V gene is TRBV28, the J gene TRBJ2-7; no definite D call. CDR3 length: 14 residues. CDR1 MDHEN and CDR2 SYDVKM come from the germline V gene. Trimming took off 2 bases at V and 3 bases at J, with 11 bases between the two ends. DNA of the CDR3: TGTGCCAGCAGTTTAGCCCCGGGTGTCTACGAGCAGTACTTC. Its protein is CASSLAPGVYEQYF. Variable domain in full (rest from reference TRBV28 and TRBJ2-7): DVKVTQSSRYLVKRTGEKVFLECVQDMDHENMFWYRQDPGLGLRLIYFSYDVKMKEKGDIPEGYSVSREKKERFSLILESASTNQTSMYLCASSLAPGVYEQYFGPGTRLTVT.

There are a few counts of this clonotype. The rearrangement links TRBV9 to TRBJ2-3; 12 bases are a match to TRBD2. The germline V gene has CDR1 SGDLS and CDR2 YYNGEE. CDR3 length: 17 residues. V was clipped by 4 bases and J by 3 bases; unmatched bases: 9. The CDR3 DNA sequence: TGTGCCAGCAGCCCAACCCCTAGCGGGGGGGCGACAGATACGCAGTATTTT. Translating gives CASSPTPSGGATDTQYF.

CDR3 protein: CAWRSTGYNEQFF. DNA of the CDR3: TGTGCCTGGAGGTCAACAGGTTACAATGAGCAGTTCTTC. The rearrangement uses TRBV30 and TRBJ2-1; a weak D match, TRBD1 (5 bases). The length of the CDR3 is 13 residues. Trimming removed 3 bases at V and 4 bases at J, with 10 bases between. Germline CDR1 reads GTSNPN; CDR2 reads SVGIG (reference sequence).

This clonotype was seen a few times. This sequence joins TRBV12-3 or TRBV12-4 and TRBJ2-5; no firm D call. Trimming took off 6 bases at V and 5 bases at J, with 13 bases between the two ends. The CDR3 has 13 amino acids. The CDR3 nucleotides are TGTGCCAGCAGGGGGTTTGGGCCGGAGACCCAGTACTTC. Amino acids: CASRGFGPETQYF.

This clonotype was seen a handful of times. This chain connects TRBV5-4 to TRBJ1-5, with D unresolved. The CDR3 is made up of 13 amino acids. The V gene lost 5 bases and the J gene lost 4 bases, with 10 bases spanning the gap. Germline-derived CDR1 and CDR2 are SGHNT and YYREEE (reference sequence). CDR3 DNA sequence: TGTGCCAGCAGATTCCACGGGAATCAGCCCCAGCATTTT. The encoded protein is CASRFHGNQPQHF.

In this sample, this clonotype turned up many times. The chain carries TRBV2 and TRBJ1-6; D gene uncertain. The CDR3 is 15 amino acids. V lost 8 bases, J lost 5 bases, and 16 bases lay in between. The germline V gene encodes CDR1 SNHLY and CDR2 FYNNEI. The CDR3 region is CASGRARADNSPLHF. CDR3 bases: TGTGCCAGCGGCCGGGCCCGAGCCGATAATTCACCCCTCCACTTT.

V usage is TRBV4-1 and J usage is TRBJ1-6, with D perhaps matching TRBD1 (5 bases). Trimming pared 5 bases from V and 5 bases from J, leaving 16 bases between. CDR3 length: 16 amino acids. Germline V gives CDR1 MGHRA, CDR2 YSYEKL. Here the CDR3 DNA reads TGCGCCAGCAGCAGAGGGGAGGGTATTGATAATTCACCCCTCCACTTT. Translating gives CASSRGEGIDNSPLHF.

This clonotype has a count of ten or more. The chain carries TRBV20-1 and TRBJ1-1, with D possibly being TRBD1 (5 bases). The CDR3 is made up of 11 amino acids. Germline CDR1 and CDR2: DFQATT and SNEGSKA (reference sequence). The V end lost 6 bases, the J end lost 7 bases, and 12 bases lay between the germline ends. This chain's CDR3 is CSAGGTGEAFF. The CDR3 region has the DNA TGCAGTGCCGGGGGGACGGGTGAAGCTTTCTTT.

The sample holds many counts of this clonotype. The chain has TRBV29-1 and TRBJ2-2; 7 bases line up with TRBD2. J lost 2 bases, V lost 7 bases, and 10 bases had no gene match. Germline V gene sequence: CDR1 SQVTM, CDR2 ANQGSEA. This CDR3 spans 15 amino acids. The CDR3 sequence is CSAEGRGSNTGELFF. CDR3 DNA: TGCAGCGCCGAAGGGCGGGGGAGTAACACCGGGGAGCTGTTTTTT.

This clonotype has a handful of counts. The rearrangement links TRBV7-9 to TRBJ2-3; D perhaps matches TRBD2 (6 bases). The V and J ends lost 7 bases and 3 bases respectively, with 14 bases between them. Germline V lookup: CDR1 SEHNR, CDR2 FQNEAQ (reference sequence). The CDR3 runs 14 residues. The CDR3 sequence is CASIMTSGTDTQYF. As DNA, the CDR3 is TGTGCCAGCATAATGACTAGTGGGACAGATACGCAGTATTTT. Looking up the rest from reference TRBV7-9 and TRBJ2-3 gives the full variable domain: DTGVSQNPRHKITKRGQNVTFRCDPISEHNRLYWYRQTLGQGPEFLTYFQNEAQLEKSRLLSDRFSAERPKGSFSTLEIQRTEQGDSAMYLCASIMTSGTDTQYFGPGTRLTVL.

In its sample, this clonotype was seen many times. V is TRBV20-1 and J is TRBJ2-7; maybe TRBD1 (6 bases). CDR3 length equals 15 residues. The V and J ends lost 1 base and 4 bases respectively, with 17 bases between them. Germline CDR1 DFQATT, CDR2 SNEGSKA (reference sequence). The CDR3 DNA follows: TGCAGTGCTAGAGGGAGACTGGGACATCTTTACGAGCAGTACTTC. Translation gives CSARGRLGHLYEQYF.

This clonotype was recorded at least ten times. The chain employs TRBV7-9 and TRBJ2-3; D tentatively reads TRBD1 or TRBD2 (5 bases each). Germline CDR1 and CDR2: SEHNR and FQNEAQ (reference sequence). The CDR3 has 17 amino acids. V dropped 0 bases and J dropped 0 bases, with 13 bases sitting between them. CDR3 region: CASSLAWDGPSTDTQYF. CDR3 DNA sequence: TGTGCCAGCAGCTTAGCCTGGGACGGCCCTAGCACAGATACGCAGTATTTT.

This clonotype has ten or more counts. This chain links TRBV20-1 with TRBJ1-1, with D possibly being TRBD1 (5 bases). V was shortened by 6 bases and J by 3 bases, with 17 bases between the two germline ends. The CDR3 runs to 14 residues. Germline loops: CDR1 DFQATT, CDR2 SNEGSKA (reference sequence). CDR3 sequence reads: CSAIAGFRDTEAFF. As DNA, the CDR3 is TGCAGTGCAATAGCGGGTTTCAGGGACACTGAAGCTTTCTTT.

This clonotype was picked up many times. J is TRBJ2-5 and V is TRBV11-2, with TRBD1 as a possible D gene (5 bases). V lost 4 bases and J 0 bases, leaving 12 bases between the germline ends. This CDR3 contains 15 residues. CDR1 is SGHAT, CDR2 FQNNGV, per germline. The CDR3 DNA sequence: TGTGCCAGCAGCTCCCTGACAGTCAACCAAGAGACCCAGTACTTC. It codes for CASSSLTVNQETQYF.

This chain uses TRBV2 with TRBJ2-5, with 8 bases identical to TRBD1. The J segment lost 2 bases and the V segment lost 6 bases, leaving 5 bases of the junction unmatched. The CDR3 is 14 residues long. Germline CDR1 SNHLY, CDR2 FYNNEI. The CDR3 DNA reads as TGTGCCAGCAGGGCCGACAGGGGACAAGAGACCCAGTACTTC. It yields the protein CASRADRGQETQYF.

There are many counts of this clonotype. The chain uses TRBV7-9 and TRBJ2-5; no clear D gene. The V gene's germline CDR1 is SEHNR and CDR2 FQNEAQ (reference sequence). The V gene lost 4 bases and the J gene lost 5 bases, with 8 bases spanning the gap. The CDR3 has 12 amino acids. The CDR3 DNA sequence: TGTGCCAGCAGCTCCTACGGCGAGACCCAGTACTTC. Translated: CASSSYGETQYF.

This clonotype was counted only a few times. The J gene is TRBJ2-5, the V gene TRBV4-2; perhaps TRBD2 as D (6 bases). Germline V gene sequence: CDR1 LGHNA, CDR2 YNFKEQ. The V gene lost 0 bases and the J gene lost 5 bases, with 16 bases spanning the gap. The CDR3 runs 16 residues. This chain's CDR3 is CASSQDRGASGETQYF. DNA for the CDR3: TGTGCCAGCAGCCAAGACCGCGGGGCGAGTGGGGAGACCCAGTACTTC.

This clonotype was observed a few times. The chain uses TRBV19 and TRBJ1-1; D perhaps matches TRBD1 (5 bases). Looked up from germline, CDR1 is LNHDA and CDR2 is SQIVND (reference sequence). The length of the CDR3 is 15 residues. V lost 11 bases, J lost 1 base, and 20 bases lay in between. DNA of the CDR3: TGTGCCTCCCTTAGAGGGGCCTTCCCGAACACTGAAGCTTTCTTT. Protein sequence: CASLRGAFPNTEAFF. Full variable domain (outside the CDR3, taken from reference TRBV19 and TRBJ1-1): DGGITQSPKYLFRKEGQNVTLSCEQNLNHDAMYWYRQDPGQGLRLIYYSQIVNDFQKGDIAEGYSVSREKKESFPLTVTSAQKNPTAFYLCASLRGAFPNTEAFFGQGTRLTVV.

This chain's CDR3 is CSVVDRGATDTQYF. The DNA for the CDR3 is TGCAGCGTTGTGGACAGGGGAGCAACAGATACGCAGTATTTT. The V gene is TRBV29-1, the J gene TRBJ2-3; 9 bases are shared with TRBD1. The germline CDR1 and CDR2 sequences are SQVTM and ANQGSEA. This CDR3 is 14 amino acids long. J lost 3 bases, V lost 4 bases, and 5 bases had no gene match.

This clonotype was found a few times. This chain connects TRBV6-1 to TRBJ2-5; D is perhaps TRBD1 (6 bases). The germline gives CDR1 MNHNS, CDR2 SASEGT. CDR3 length equals 18 residues. Trimming shortened V by 8 bases and J by 2 bases, and 27 bases separated the two germline ends. The CDR3 region has the DNA TGTGCCAGCGCGCGGTGGGCAGGGGATATGGTACCGCAAGAGACCCAGTACTTC. It codes for CASARWAGDMVPQETQYF.

This clonotype was detected ten times or more. CDR3 coding DNA: TGTGCCAGCTCACCAGAAGAGACCCAGTACTTC. Its translation is CASSPEETQYF. This sequence joins TRBV18 and TRBJ2-5; D call uncertain. The CDR3 covers 11 residues. CDR1 KGHSH and CDR2 LQKENI come from the germline V gene. V dropped 2 bases and J dropped 3 bases, with 1 base sitting between them.

This clonotype was seen many times. This chain joins TRBV2 and TRBJ2-7; D is unclear. The length of the CDR3 is 12 residues. Germline V gene data show CDR1 as SNHLY and CDR2 as FYNNEI. V was trimmed by 3 bases and J by 2 bases, leaving 5 bases between them. The CDR3 DNA reads TGTGCCAGCAGTGAGAACGCCTACGAGCAGTACTTC. It encodes CASSENAYEQYF.

At least ten counts were recorded for this clonotype. The V call is TRBV7-2, the J call TRBJ2-5; no reliable D call. The CDR3 is 12 residues long. Trimming shortened V by 1 base and J by 14 bases, and 14 bases separated the two germline ends. In germline, CDR1 is SGHTA, CDR2 FQGNSA. CDR3 bases: TGTGCCAGCAGCTTAGAAACGGGCACGGAATACTTC. Translated, it gives CASSLETGTEYF.

Regarding this clonotype: The junction shows a germline mismatch at one end, possibly a read error. V and J are TRBV5-8 and TRBJ2-4; a weak D match, TRBD1 (6 bases). The germline V gene encodes CDR1 SGHTS and CDR2 YDEGEE. The CDR3 runs 12 residues. CDR3 protein: CASSLGWDIEYF. In DNA form, the CDR3 reads TGTGCCAGCAGCCTGGGGTGGGACATTGAGTACTTC.